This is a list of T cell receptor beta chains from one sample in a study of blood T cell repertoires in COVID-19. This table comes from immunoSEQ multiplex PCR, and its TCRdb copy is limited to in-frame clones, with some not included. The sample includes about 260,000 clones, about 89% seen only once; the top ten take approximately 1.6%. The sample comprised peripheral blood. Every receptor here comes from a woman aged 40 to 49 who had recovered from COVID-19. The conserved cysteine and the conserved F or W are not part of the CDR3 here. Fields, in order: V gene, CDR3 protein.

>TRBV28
ASSLLRPGQGYGYT
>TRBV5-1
ASSLVARGTPREQY
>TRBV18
ASTRGAGAGDTEAF
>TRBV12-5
ASGPNSGGYNEQF
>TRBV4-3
ASSQDLMFGNAEAF
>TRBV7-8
ASREDTGSEKLF
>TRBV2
ASSEERQETQY
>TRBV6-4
ASSDLAGGPEQF
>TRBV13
ASNSGQGAYGYT
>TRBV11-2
ASSLPAGDTGELF
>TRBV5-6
ASSPADRTGGYVGYT
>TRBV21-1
ASSKKRSPLH
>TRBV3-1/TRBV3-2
ASSQGDSAKNIQY
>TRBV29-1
SGTRGGVKTEAF
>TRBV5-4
ASSIGPGGCYEQY
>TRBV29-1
SVGTGPDTQY
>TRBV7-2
ATGSGPNTEAF
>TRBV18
ASSLQVFLNTGELF
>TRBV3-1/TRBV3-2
ASSQLMGGTEAF
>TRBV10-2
ASSGSGGLNQPQH
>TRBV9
ASSSRTGTGELF
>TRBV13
ASSLGLPNSYNSPLH
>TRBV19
ASRTGTRETQY
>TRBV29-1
SVRTGGTEAF
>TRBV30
AWSTGLAYEQY